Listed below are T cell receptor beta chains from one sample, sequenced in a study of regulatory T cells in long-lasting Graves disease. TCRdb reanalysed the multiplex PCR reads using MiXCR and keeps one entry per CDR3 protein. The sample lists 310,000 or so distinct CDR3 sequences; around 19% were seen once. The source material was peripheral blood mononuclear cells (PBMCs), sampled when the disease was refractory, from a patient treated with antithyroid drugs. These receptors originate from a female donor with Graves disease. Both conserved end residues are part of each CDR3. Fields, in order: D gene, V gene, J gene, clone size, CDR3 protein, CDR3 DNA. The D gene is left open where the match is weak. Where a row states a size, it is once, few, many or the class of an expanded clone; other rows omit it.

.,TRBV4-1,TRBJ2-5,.,CASSQVGTGLPRETQYF,TGCGCCAGCAGCCAGGTGGGGACTGGACTACCCCGGGAGACCCAGTACTTC
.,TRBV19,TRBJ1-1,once,CASCQGIRMNTEAFF,TGTGCCAGTTGCCAGGGGATCAGAATGAACACTGAAGCTTTCTTT
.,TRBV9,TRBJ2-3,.,CASSAGYSTDTQYF,TGTGCCAGCAGCGCGGGGTATAGCACAGATACGCAGTATTTT
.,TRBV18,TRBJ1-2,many,CASSPEGIYGYTF,TGTGCCAGCTCACCAGAAGGCATCTATGGCTACACCTTC
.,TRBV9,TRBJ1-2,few,CASSEIQGVPGYTF,TGTGCCAGCAGCGAGATTCAGGGAGTACCTGGCTACACCTTC
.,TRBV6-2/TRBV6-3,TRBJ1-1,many,CASSPRRLWGFEAFF,TGTGCCAGCAGTCCTCGGCGACTTTGGGGGTTTGAAGCTTTCTTT
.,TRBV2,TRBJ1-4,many,CASTIQGSVGEKLFF,TGTGCCAGTACCATCCAGGGGAGTGTGGGTGAAAAACTGTTTTTT
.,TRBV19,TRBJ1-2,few,CASSINEPAHYGYTF,TGTGCCAGTAGTATCAATGAACCAGCCCACTATGGCTACACCTTC
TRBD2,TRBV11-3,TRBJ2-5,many,CASSLDGLAGSGETQYF,TGTGCCAGCAGCTTAGACGGACTAGCGGGGAGTGGGGAGACCCAGTACTTC
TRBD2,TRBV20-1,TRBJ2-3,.,CSARLISGTDTQYF,TGCAGTGCGAGATTAATTAGCGGGACAGATACGCAGTATTTT
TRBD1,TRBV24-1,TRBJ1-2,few,CATSDTGQGAGYTF,TGTGCCACCAGTGACACGGGACAGGGGGCTGGCTACACCTTC
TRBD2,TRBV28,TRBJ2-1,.,CASSPRLANEQFF,TGTGCCAGCAGCCCAAGACTAGCTAATGAGCAGTTCTTC
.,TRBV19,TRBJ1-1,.,CASSGTPGTEAFF,TGTGCCAGCTCCGGGACGCCAGGCACTGAAGCTTTCTTT
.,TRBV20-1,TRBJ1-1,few,CSAEGRVNTEAFF,TGCAGTGCTGAAGGGAGGGTGAACACTGAAGCTTTCTTT
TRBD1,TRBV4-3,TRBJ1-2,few,CASSQDSGGSGYTF,TGCGCCAGCAGCCAAGATTCAGGGGGCTCTGGCTACACCTTC
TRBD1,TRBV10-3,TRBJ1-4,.,CAISPGQGGEKLFF,TGTGCCATCAGTCCGGGACAGGGGGGTGAAAAACTGTTTTTT
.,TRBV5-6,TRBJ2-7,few,CASSLAGGWEQYF,TGTGCCAGCAGCTTGGCTGGGGGCTGGGAGCAGTACTTC
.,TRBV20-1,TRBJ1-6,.,CSARDQGQGIYNSPLHF,TGCAGTGCTAGAGATCAAGGGCAGGGGATTTATAATTCACCCCTCCACTTT
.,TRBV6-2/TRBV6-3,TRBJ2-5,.,CASSSSKQTQYF,TGTGCCAGCAGTTCCAGTAAGCAGACCCAGTACTTC
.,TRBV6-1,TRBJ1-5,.,CASRGPGVGQPQHF,TGTGCCAGCAGGGGACCAGGCGTGGGTCAGCCCCAGCATTTT
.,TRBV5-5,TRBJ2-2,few,CASSIGNTGELFF,TGTGCCAGCAGCATTGGCAACACCGGGGAGCTGTTTTTT
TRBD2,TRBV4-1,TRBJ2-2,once,CASSQGGLANTGELFF,TGCGCCAGCAGCCAAGGGGGACTAGCCAACACCGGGGAGCTGTTTTTT
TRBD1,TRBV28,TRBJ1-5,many,CASRPTGASSNQPQHF,TGTGCCAGCAGACCTACAGGGGCCTCGAGCAATCAGCCCCAGCATTTT
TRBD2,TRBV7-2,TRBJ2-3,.,CASSLAPRTSRVSTQYF,TGTGCCAGCAGCTTAGCCCCGCGGACTAGCAGGGTTTCAACGCAGTATTTT
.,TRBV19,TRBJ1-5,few,CASSIGRAKGSGNQPQHF,TGTGCCAGTAGTATAGGGAGGGCTAAGGGAAGTGGCAATCAGCCCCAGCATTTT
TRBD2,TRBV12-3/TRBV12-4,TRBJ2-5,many,CASSPRLAGVETQYF,TGTGCCAGCAGTCCCCGACTAGCGGGGGTTGAGACCCAGTACTTC
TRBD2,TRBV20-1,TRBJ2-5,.,CSAASGGPKQETQYF,TGCAGTGCCGCCTCGGGAGGGCCTAAACAAGAGACCCAGTACTTC
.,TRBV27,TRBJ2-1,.,CASSTRTVNEQFF,TGTGCCAGCAGCACCCGGACCGTTAATGAGCAGTTCTTC
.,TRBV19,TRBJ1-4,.,CVSTPTGGNNEKLFF,TGTGTCAGTACCCCGACGGGGGGGAACAATGAAAAACTGTTTTTT
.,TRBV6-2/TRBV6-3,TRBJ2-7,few,CASSDKYEQYF,TGTGCCAGCAGCGACAAGTACGAGCAGTACTTC
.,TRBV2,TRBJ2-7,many,CASRGSFGGSYEQYF,TGTGCCAGCAGGGGGAGTTTCGGGGGCTCCTACGAGCAGTACTTC
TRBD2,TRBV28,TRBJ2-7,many,CASRTKGTSGAYEQYF,TGTGCCAGCAGGACAAAAGGGACTAGCGGGGCCTACGAGCAGTACTTC
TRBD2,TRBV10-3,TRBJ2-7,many,CAIRELAGTYEQYF,TGTGCCATCAGGGAACTAGCGGGAACCTACGAGCAGTACTTC
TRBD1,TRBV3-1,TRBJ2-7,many,CASSPTGVQGYEQYF,TGTGCCAGCAGCCCAACAGGGGTGCAAGGGTACGAGCAGTACTTC
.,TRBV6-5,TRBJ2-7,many,CASSYSSEQYF,TGTGCCAGCAGTTACTCGAGCGAGCAGTACTTC
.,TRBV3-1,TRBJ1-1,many,CASSQAGRNTEAFF,TGTGCCAGCAGCCAGGCCGGGCGGAACACTGAAGCTTTCTTT
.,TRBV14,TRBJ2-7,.,CASSQWVFGEQYF,TGTGCCAGCAGCCAATGGGTCTTTGGCGAGCAGTACTTC
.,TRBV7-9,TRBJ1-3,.,CASENLQGRGNTIYF,TGTGCCAGCGAGAATCTACAGGGCCGTGGAAACACCATATATTTT
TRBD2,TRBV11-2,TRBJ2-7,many,CASSLRTSYEQYF,TGTGCCAGCAGCTTAAGGACTAGCTACGAGCAGTACTTC
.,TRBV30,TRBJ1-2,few,CAWRGLEGLYGYTF,TGTGCCTGGAGGGGCTTGGAGGGCTTATATGGCTACACCTTC